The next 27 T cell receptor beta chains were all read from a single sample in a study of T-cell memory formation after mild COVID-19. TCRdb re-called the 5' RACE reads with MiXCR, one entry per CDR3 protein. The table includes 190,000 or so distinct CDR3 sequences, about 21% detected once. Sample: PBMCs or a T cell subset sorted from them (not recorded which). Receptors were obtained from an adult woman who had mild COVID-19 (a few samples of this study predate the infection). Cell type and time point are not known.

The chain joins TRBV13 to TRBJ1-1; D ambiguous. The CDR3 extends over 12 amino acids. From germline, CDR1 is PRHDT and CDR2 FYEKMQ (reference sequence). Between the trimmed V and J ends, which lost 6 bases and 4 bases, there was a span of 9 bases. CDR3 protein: CASSNVFTEAFF. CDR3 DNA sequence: TGTGCCAGCAGTAACGTGTTCACTGAAGCTTTCTTT.

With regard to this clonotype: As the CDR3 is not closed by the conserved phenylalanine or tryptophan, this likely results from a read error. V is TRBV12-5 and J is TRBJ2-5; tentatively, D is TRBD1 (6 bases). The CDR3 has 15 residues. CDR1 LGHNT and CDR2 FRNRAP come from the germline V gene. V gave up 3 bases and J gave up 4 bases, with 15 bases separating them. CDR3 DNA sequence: TGTGCTAGTGGTTTTTATGGACAGAGGGCAGAGACCCAGTACATC. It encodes CASGFYGQRAETQYI.

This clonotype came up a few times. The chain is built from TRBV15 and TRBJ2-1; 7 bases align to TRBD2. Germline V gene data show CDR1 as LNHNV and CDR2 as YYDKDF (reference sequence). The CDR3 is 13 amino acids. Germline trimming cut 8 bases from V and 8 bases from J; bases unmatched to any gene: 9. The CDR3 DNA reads TGTGCCACCGGTGAGACTAGCCGGGATGAGCAGTTCTTC. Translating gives CATGETSRDEQFF. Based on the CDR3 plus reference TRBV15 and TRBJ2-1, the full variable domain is DAMVIQNPRYQVTQFGKPVTLSCSQTLNHNVMYWYQQKSSQAPKLLFHYYDKDFNNEADTPDNFQSRRPNTSFCFLDIRSPGLGDTAMYLCATGETSRDEQFFGPGTRLTVL.

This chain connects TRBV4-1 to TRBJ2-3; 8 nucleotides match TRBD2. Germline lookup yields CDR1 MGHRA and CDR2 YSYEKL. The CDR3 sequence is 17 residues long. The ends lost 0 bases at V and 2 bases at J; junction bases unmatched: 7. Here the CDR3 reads CASSQEGTSGYTDTQYF. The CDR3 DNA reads TGCGCCAGCAGCCAAGAAGGAACTAGCGGCTACACAGATACGCAGTATTTT.

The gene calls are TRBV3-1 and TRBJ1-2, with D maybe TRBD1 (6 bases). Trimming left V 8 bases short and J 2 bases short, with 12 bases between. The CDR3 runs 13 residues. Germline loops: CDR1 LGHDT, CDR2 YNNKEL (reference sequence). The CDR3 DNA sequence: TGTGCCAGCGAGGGGGGGTACAACTATGGCTACACCTTC. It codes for CASEGGYNYGYTF.

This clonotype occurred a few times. CDR3 region: CATSREGAGGVAYEQYF. CDR3 bases: TGTGCCACCAGCAGAGAAGGAGCCGGGGGGGTCGCCTACGAGCAGTACTTC. The rearrangement uses TRBV15 and TRBJ2-7; TRBD2 matches 8 bases. In germline, CDR1 is LNHNV, CDR2 YYDKDF (reference sequence). The CDR3 is made up of 17 amino acids. V was clipped by 0 bases and J by 2 bases; unmatched bases: 9.

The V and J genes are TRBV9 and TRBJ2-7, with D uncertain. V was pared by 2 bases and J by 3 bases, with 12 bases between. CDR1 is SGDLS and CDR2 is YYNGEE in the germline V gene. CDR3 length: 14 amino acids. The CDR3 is CASSVGPSVYEQYF. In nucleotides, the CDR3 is TGTGCCAGCAGCGTCGGTCCCAGCGTCTACGAGCAGTACTTC.

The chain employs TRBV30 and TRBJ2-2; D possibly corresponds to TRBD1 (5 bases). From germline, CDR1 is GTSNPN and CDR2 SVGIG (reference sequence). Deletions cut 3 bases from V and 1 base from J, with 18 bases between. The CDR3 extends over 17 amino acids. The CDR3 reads CAWSYEGAFRNTGELFF. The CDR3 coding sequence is TGTGCCTGGAGCTACGAAGGGGCGTTCAGGAACACCGGGGAGCTGTTTTTT.

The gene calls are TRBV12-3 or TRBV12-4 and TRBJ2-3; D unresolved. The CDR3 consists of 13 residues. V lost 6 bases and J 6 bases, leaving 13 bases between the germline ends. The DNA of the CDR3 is TGTGCCAGCAGCGCTTCAGAACGTGATACGCAGTATTTT. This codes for CASSASERDTQYF.

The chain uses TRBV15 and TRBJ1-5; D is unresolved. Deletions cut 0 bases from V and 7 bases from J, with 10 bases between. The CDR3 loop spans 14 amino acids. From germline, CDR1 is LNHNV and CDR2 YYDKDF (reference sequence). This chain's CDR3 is CATSRDRSKQPQHF. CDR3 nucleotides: TGTGCCACCAGCAGAGATCGTTCGAAACAGCCCCAGCATTTT.

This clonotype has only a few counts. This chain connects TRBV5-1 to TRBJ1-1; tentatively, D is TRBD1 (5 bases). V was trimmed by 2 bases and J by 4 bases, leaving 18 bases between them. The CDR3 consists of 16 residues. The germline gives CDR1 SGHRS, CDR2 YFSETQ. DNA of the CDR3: TGCGCCAGCAGCTTATTTGGTGAGGGGTTGGGCACTGAAGCTTTCTTT. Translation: CASSLFGEGLGTEAFF.

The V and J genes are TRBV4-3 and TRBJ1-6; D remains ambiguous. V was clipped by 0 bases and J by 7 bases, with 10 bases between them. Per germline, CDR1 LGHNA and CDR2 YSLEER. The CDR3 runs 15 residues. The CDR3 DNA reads TGCGCCAGCAGCCAAGAGGCGGGTTGGAATTCACCCCTCCACTTT. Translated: CASSQEAGWNSPLHF.

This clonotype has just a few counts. Here the CDR3 DNA reads TGTGCCAGCAGCGACGGAAAGGGAGCGTACAATGAGCAGTTCTTC. The encoded protein is CASSDGKGAYNEQFF. This chain uses TRBV7-9 with TRBJ2-1; TRBD2 is a possible D gene (5 bases). Germline CDR1 SEHNR, CDR2 FQNEAQ (reference sequence). This CDR3 contains 15 residues. Trimming stripped 5 bases from V and 4 bases from J, with 15 bases between. The variable domain in full, completed from reference TRBV7-9 and TRBJ2-1, reads DTGVSQNPRHKITKRGQNVTFRCDPISEHNRLYWYRQTLGQGPEFLTYFQNEAQLEKSRLLSDRFSAERPKGSFSTLEIQRTEQGDSAMYLCASSDGKGAYNEQFFGPGTRLTVL.

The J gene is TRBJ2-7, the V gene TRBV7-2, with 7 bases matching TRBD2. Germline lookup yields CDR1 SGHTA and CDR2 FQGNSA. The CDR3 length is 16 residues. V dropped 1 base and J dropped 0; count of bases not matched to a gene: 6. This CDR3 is CASSLVAGDGSYEQYF. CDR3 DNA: TGTGCCAGCAGCTTAGTAGCGGGTGATGGCTCCTACGAGCAGTACTTC. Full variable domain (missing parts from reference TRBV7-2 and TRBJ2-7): GAGVSQSPSNKVTEKGKDVELRCDPISGHTALYWYRQSLGQGLEFLIYFQGNSAPDKSGLPSDRFSAERTGGSVSTLTIQRTQQEDSAVYLCASSLVAGDGSYEQYFGPGTRLTVT.

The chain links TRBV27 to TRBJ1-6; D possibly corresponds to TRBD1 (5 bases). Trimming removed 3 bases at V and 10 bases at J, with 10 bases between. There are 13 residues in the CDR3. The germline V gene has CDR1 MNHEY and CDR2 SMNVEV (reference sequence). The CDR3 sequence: CASSFGAASPLHF. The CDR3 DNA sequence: TGTGCCAGCAGTTTTGGGGCAGCGTCACCCCTCCACTTT.

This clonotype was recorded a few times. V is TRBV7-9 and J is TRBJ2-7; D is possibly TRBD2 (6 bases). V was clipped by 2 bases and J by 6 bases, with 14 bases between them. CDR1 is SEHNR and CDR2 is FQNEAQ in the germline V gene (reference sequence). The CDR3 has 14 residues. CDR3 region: CASSLYGDWLEQYF. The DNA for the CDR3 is TGTGCCAGCAGCTTATACGGGGACTGGCTCGAGCAGTACTTC.

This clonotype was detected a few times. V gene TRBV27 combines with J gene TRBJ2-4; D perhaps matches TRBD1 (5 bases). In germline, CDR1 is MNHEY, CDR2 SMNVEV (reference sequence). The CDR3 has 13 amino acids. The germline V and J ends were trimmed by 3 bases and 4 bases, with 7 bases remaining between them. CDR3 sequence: CASSLGQKNIQYF. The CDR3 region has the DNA TGTGCCAGCAGTTTGGGGCAGAAAAACATTCAGTACTTC.

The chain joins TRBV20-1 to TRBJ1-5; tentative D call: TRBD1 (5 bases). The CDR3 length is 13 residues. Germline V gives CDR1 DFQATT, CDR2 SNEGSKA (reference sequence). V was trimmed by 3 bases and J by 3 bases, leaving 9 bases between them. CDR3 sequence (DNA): TGCAGTGCTAGGGACACCAACAATCAGCCCCAGCATTTT. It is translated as CSARDTNNQPQHF.

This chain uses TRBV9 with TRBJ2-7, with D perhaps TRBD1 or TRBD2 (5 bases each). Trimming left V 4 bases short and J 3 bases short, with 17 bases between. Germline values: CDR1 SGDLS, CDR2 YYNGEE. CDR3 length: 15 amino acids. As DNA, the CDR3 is TGTGCCAGCAGCCCCTCCGGGACCCCTAACTACGAGCAGTACTTC. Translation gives CASSPSGTPNYEQYF. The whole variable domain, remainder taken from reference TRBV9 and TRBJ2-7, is DSGVTQTPKHLITATGQRVTLRCSPRSGDLSVYWYQQSLDQGLQFLIQYYNGEERAKGNILERFSAQQFPDLHSELNLSSLELGDSALYFCASSPSGTPNYEQYFGPGTRLTVT.

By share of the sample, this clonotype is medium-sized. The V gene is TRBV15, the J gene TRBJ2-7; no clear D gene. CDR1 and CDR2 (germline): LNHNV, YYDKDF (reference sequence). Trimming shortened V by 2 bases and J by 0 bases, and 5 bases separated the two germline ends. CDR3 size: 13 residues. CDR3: CATSRSLSYEQYF. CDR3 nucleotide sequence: TGTGCCACCAGCAGATCACTCTCCTACGAGCAGTACTTC.

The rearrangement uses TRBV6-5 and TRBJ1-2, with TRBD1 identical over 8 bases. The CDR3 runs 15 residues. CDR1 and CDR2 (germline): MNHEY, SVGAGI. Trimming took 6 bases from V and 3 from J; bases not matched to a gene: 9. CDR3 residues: CASRDTGGAYYGYTF. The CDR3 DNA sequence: TGTGCCAGCAGAGATACAGGGGGGGCTTACTATGGCTACACCTTC.

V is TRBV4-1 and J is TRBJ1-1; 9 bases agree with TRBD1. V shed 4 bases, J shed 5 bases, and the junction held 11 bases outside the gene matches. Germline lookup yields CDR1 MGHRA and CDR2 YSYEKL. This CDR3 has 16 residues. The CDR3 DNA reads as TGCGCCAGCAGCCGGCTACCGGGACAGGGAGGTACTGAAGCTTTCTTT. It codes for CASSRLPGQGGTEAFF.

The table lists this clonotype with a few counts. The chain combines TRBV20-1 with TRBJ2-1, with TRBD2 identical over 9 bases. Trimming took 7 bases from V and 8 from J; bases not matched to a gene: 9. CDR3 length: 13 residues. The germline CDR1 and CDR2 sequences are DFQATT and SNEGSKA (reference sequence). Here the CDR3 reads CSVGASGTDEQFF. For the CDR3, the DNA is TGCAGTGTGGGGGCTAGCGGGACGGATGAGCAGTTCTTC.

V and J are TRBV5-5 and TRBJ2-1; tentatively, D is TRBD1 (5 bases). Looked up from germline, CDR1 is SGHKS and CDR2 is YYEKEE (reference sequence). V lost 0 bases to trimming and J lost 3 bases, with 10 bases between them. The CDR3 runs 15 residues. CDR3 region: CASSLGQGFYNEQFF. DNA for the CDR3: TGTGCCAGCAGCTTGGGGCAGGGATTCTACAATGAGCAGTTCTTC.

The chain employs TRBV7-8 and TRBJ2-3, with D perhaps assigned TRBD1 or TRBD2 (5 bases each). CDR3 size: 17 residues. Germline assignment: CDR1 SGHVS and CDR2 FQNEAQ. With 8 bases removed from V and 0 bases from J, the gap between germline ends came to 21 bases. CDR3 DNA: TGTGCCAGCCGACTCAGGGTGGGGGAGAGGAGCACAGATACGCAGTATTTT. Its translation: CASRLRVGERSTDTQYF.

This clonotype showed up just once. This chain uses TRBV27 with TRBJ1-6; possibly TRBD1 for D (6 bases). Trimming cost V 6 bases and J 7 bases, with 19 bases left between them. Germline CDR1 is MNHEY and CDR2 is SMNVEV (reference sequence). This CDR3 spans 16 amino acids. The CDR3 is CASSPETGSLNSPLHF. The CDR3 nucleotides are TGTGCCAGCAGCCCAGAGACAGGCTCGCTGAATTCACCCCTCCACTTT.

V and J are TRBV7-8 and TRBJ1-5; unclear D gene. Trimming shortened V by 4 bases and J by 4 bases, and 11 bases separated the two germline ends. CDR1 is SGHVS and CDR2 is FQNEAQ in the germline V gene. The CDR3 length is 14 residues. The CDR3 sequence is CASSSAGQNQPQHF. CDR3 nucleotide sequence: TGTGCCAGCAGCTCCGCTGGGCAGAATCAGCCCCAGCATTTT.